This T cell receptor beta chain was recorded in a study of hypomethylating agent response in myelodysplastic syndrome. Study background: Donors were myelodysplastic syndrome patients: 2 female, roughly ten male. The most frequent mutation was TET2, in about 45% of the 11 patients. Study results and limitations: Possible novel MDS antigen recognition by shared GLIPH2 clusters needs experimental validation. Only roughly eleven patients were analyzed in this small cohort.

Method: immunoSEQ multiplex PCR; TCRdb's copy keeps in-frame clones and lacks some. Here the sample spans approximately 1,000 clones, about 81% being singletons. Germline CDR1 reads GTSNPN; CDR2 reads SVGIG (reference sequence). The CDR3 has 12 residues. Trimming pared 3 bases from V and 9 bases from J, leaving 9 bases between. A remark on this clone: The antigen remains unidentified.

This TCR came from a human donor with myelodysplastic syndrome. The sequencing used bone marrow, collected before or after starting hypomethylating agent treatment for myelodysplastic syndrome (not recorded which). The genes are TRBV30 and TRBJ1-6; D gene unclear. This CDR3 is CAWSGRFSPLHF. CDR3 sequence (DNA): TGTGCCTGGAGCGGCCGTTTTTCACCCCTCCACTTT.